This TCR beta chain is from a study of blood T cell repertoires in COVID-19 (dated by TCRdb to 2020 to 2022). Background on the whole study: Collaborator samples came from the United States, Italy and Spain and covered acute and convalescent phases of COVID-19. HLA class I and class II types, where available, came from metadata supplied by the sample provider rather than from assay-based typing. The dataset comprised deeply sampled blood TCRbeta repertoires from subjects exposed to, actively infected with, or recovered from COVID-19. A de-identified subject ID, COVID-19 status, age in years and sex were almost always included in the sample metadata. The samples were drawn from two sources: the first 160 participants of the ongoing ImmuneRACE study, and 950 to 1,500 subjects contributed by 6 global collaborators. A freely available public database, intended as a resource for researchers studying the immune response to SARS-CoV-2, is where the repertoires were released. The prospective study material was composed of cDNA or gDNA derived from T cells, B-cell-depleted T cells, or PBMCs. Beyond this particular receptor, the publication reports: Clinical and demographic metadata were provided uncurated, with the amount varying by source and participant.

For this clone: Its specific antigen is unknown. Base qualities are not at hand, and no much larger clone is one base apart.

TCRbeta CDR3 regions were amplified from genomic DNA using the immunoSEQ Assay, a bias-controlled multiplex PCR. Under the source paper's analysis protocol: Within the assay, amplification of reference gene primers was used to estimate how many nucleated cells each sample contained. To quantify the absolute abundance of each unique TCRbeta CDR3 rearrangement, sequence reads were collapsed and filtered. For each sample, productive Simpson clonality was calculated as the square root of Simpson's diversity index over productive rearrangements. In TCRdb, the immuneACCESS table is reduced to in-frame sequences with V and J assigned. These tables do not hold every clone; where another copy was compared, an unresolved V gene accounts for under half, and the others remain unexplained. Clonal size and the V and J genes are those of that table, whereas D and trimming came from the DNA. This sample holds some 68,000 clones; approximately 87% were observed only once. The ten largest clones take up less than 5.5% of the sample.

The CDR3 runs 15 residues from the cysteine to the phenylalanine. Of all the DNA, just the CDR3 is kept, 45 bases in frame from base 1. Trimmed from V: 5 bases; trimmed from J: 9 bases; junction bases lacking a gene match: 8. As encoded in the germline V gene, CDR1 is SGHTA while CDR2 is FQGTGA. The collaborating institutions used their own protocols to collect whole blood in K2EDTA tubes. For TCRbeta analysis, collaborators shipped samples in one of three forms: frozen whole blood, isolated PBMCs, or DNA extracted from either of those sample types. The chain is assembled from TRBV7-3 and TRBJ2-1; the junction holds 12 bases that match TRBD2. The TCR originated in a man between 45 and 60 years old with active COVID-19. The sample was peripheral blood. The nucleotides read TGTGCCAGCAGCCCGGCTAGCGGGGGGGCCATTGAGCAGTTCTTC. Its protein reads: CASSPASGGAIEQFF.